The 25 T cell receptor beta chains given below trace back to one sample, sequenced in a study of identical twins. TCRdb re-derived calls from the 5' RACE reads in MiXCR, one entry per CDR3 protein. The sample lists some 790,000 distinct CDR3 sequences, roughly 18% seen once, with around 13% in the top ten. These same data were also listed under a study on T cells expressing NK-cell markers.

The sequencing sample was made of PBMCs. These receptors originate from a woman aged 18-29 years in good health.

This clonotype has at least ten counts. This sequence joins TRBV10-1 and TRBJ2-7, with D possibly matching TRBD2 (6 bases). The V gene lost 3 bases and the J gene lost 0 bases, with 12 bases spanning the gap. Germline CDR1 reads WNHNN; CDR2 reads SYGVQD (reference sequence). The CDR3 has 15 amino acids. The CDR3 region has the DNA TGCGCCAGCAGTGATTTTGGTAGCGGCTCCTACGAGCAGTACTTC. As protein: CASSDFGSGSYEQYF.

This clonotype was counted many times. J is TRBJ2-7 and V is TRBV6-5, with a weak D call TRBD2 (5 bases). Trimming cost V 7 bases and J 5 bases, with 9 bases left between them. Germline-derived CDR1 and CDR2 are MNHEY and SVGAGI. There are 11 residues in the CDR3. CDR3: CASKRVHEQYF. The CDR3 nucleotides are TGTGCCAGCAAGAGGGTCCACGAGCAGTACTTC.

The gene calls are TRBV16 and TRBJ1-5, with 7 bases identical to TRBD1. Trimming at V came to 2 bases and at J to 0 bases, leaving 10 bases not matched to a gene. The germline V gene has CDR1 KGHSY and CDR2 FQNENV. The CDR3 has 18 residues. The CDR3 bases are TGTGCCAGCAGCCAACCCGACAGGGCCCCTTATAGCAATCAGCCCCAGCATTTT. The encoded protein is CASSQPDRAPYSNQPQHF.

This clonotype was found a few times. The CDR3 nucleotides read TGTGCCAGCAGCGCCCGACTAGCGGGGAATAGGAGGTGGGAGACCCAGTACTTC. Protein sequence: CASSARLAGNRRWETQYF. The chain recombines TRBV11-3 with TRBJ2-5, with 11 bases that match TRBD2. With 5 bases clipped from V and 5 bases from J, the junction kept 16 bases outside the gene matches. The CDR3 covers 18 residues. Germline CDR1 and CDR2: SGHNT and YENEEA.

This clonotype showed up just a few times. DNA for the CDR3: TGTGCCAGCAGTATGACAGTTAATGGCTACACCTTC. The encoded protein is CASSMTVNGYTF. J is TRBJ1-2 and V is TRBV12-3 or TRBV12-4; D possibly corresponds to TRBD1 (5 bases). This CDR3 region has 12 residues. Trimming cost V 5 bases and J 6 bases, with 10 bases left between them.

The rearrangement links TRBV6-2 or TRBV6-3 to TRBJ2-1, with D maybe TRBD1 (5 bases). The CDR3 sequence is 16 residues long. Germline CDR1 MNHEY, CDR2 SVGEGT. The V end was cut by 2 bases, the J end by 8 bases, with 19 bases between. The CDR3 region is CASSYVPGLAFDEQFF. The CDR3 region has the DNA TGTGCCAGCAGTTACGTCCCAGGGTTAGCTTTCGATGAGCAGTTCTTC.

V usage is TRBV7-2 and J usage is TRBJ2-7; D is unresolved. V was cut by 0 bases and J by 4 bases, with 10 bases left in between. Germline values: CDR1 SGHTA, CDR2 FQGNSA. The CDR3 covers 14 residues. CDR3: CASSLAPTPYEQYF. CDR3 bases: TGTGCCAGCAGCTTAGCGCCTACCCCATACGAGCAGTACTTC.

The chain carries TRBV20-1 and TRBJ2-3; D gene ambiguous. With 6 bases removed from V and 2 bases from J, the gap between germline ends came to 15 bases. The germline V gene has CDR1 DFQATT and CDR2 SNEGSKA (reference sequence). The CDR3 spans 14 residues. CDR3 sequence reads: CSALLRRATDTQYF. The DNA for the CDR3 is TGCAGTGCCCTCCTTAGACGGGCCACAGATACGCAGTATTTT.

Only a few counts were recorded for this clonotype. The J gene is TRBJ2-3, the V gene TRBV7-2, with D hard to call. CDR3 length equals 14 residues. CDR1 is SGHTA and CDR2 is FQGNSA in the germline V gene. V was cut by 1 base and J by 2 bases, with 7 bases left in between. CDR3 sequence (DNA): TGTGCCAGCAGCTTAGGGATTACCACAGATACGCAGTATTTT. Translating it yields CASSLGITTDTQYF. The whole variable domain, filled in from reference TRBV7-2 and TRBJ2-3, reads GAGVSQSPSNKVTEKGKDVELRCDPISGHTALYWYRQSLGQGLEFLIYFQGNSAPDKSGLPSDRFSAERTGGSVSTLTIQRTQQEDSAVYLCASSLGITTDTQYFGPGTRLTVL.

V usage is TRBV27 and J usage is TRBJ2-7; 9 bases are a match to TRBD2. Germline assignment: CDR1 MNHEY and CDR2 SMNVEV (reference sequence). The V segment lost 6 bases and the J segment 5 bases; nucleotides outside the gene matches: 11. The CDR3 loop spans 15 amino acids. Here the CDR3 reads CASSRSGTSKNEQYF. The CDR3 region has the DNA TGTGCCAGCAGCCGGTCCGGGACTAGCAAGAACGAGCAGTACTTC.

The chain joins TRBV11-2 to TRBJ2-3; D gene uncertain. V gave up 5 bases and J gave up 11 bases, with 20 bases separating them. CDR3 length equals 14 residues. CDR1 is SGHAT and CDR2 is FQNNGV in the germline V gene. The CDR3 coding sequence is TGTGCCAGCAGCCCCCGAGGCCCAAAACCTCAGCAGTATTTT. Amino acid sequence: CASSPRGPKPQQYF.

This chain joins TRBV12-3 or TRBV12-4 and TRBJ1-5; TRBD1 aligns across 7 bases. This CDR3 contains 13 residues. The ends lost 3 bases at V and 9 bases at J; junction bases unmatched: 5. The DNA of the CDR3 is TGTGCCAGCAGTTTTAGGGGGCAAAGGCCCCAGCATTTT. Translating gives CASSFRGQRPQHF.

The rearrangement links TRBV7-2 to TRBJ2-7; 8 bases fit TRBD2. CDR1 is SGHTA and CDR2 is FQGNSA in the germline V gene. The CDR3 spans 16 residues. The V gene end was trimmed by 1 base and the J gene end by 7 bases; junction bases not matched to a gene: 12. CDR3 coding DNA: TGTGCCAGCAGCTTAGAGGTTCAGGGCGGGAGGCGTGAGCAGTACTTC. Translating it yields CASSLEVQGGRREQYF.

This chain connects TRBV12-3 or TRBV12-4 to TRBJ1-4; 8 positions agree with TRBD1. Losses at the gene ends were 7 bases for V and 7 bases for J; bases not matched to a gene: 11. This CDR3 is 15 amino acids long. CDR3 bases: TGTGCCAGCACCGGGGCGGACAGGGAAATTGAAAAACTGTTTTTT. As protein: CASTGADREIEKLFF.

This clonotype appeared many times. The J gene is TRBJ2-7, the V gene TRBV12-3 or TRBV12-4, with TRBD2 matching over 9 bases. CDR3 length equals 14 residues. The V and J ends lost 3 bases and 5 bases, in that order; junction bases with no gene match: 5. The CDR3 spells CASSFSGSTHEQYF. DNA of the CDR3: TGTGCCAGCAGTTTTAGCGGGAGTACCCACGAGCAGTACTTC.

The CDR3 reads CASSLARSREQFF. CDR3 DNA sequence: TGTGCCAGCAGCTTGGCTAGGTCCCGTGAGCAGTTCTTC. The V gene is TRBV5-5, the J gene TRBJ2-1; no clear D gene. CDR1 and CDR2 from the germline V gene are SGHKS and YYEKEE (reference sequence). Trimming stripped 0 bases from V and 9 bases from J, with 10 bases between. The CDR3 is 13 amino acids.

The rearrangement uses TRBV7-2 and TRBJ2-2; perhaps D is TRBD1 or TRBD2 (6 bases each). V was shortened by 1 base and J by 3 bases, with 15 bases between the two germline ends. The germline CDR1 and CDR2 sequences are SGHTA and FQGNSA. The CDR3 consists of 17 residues. In nucleotides, the CDR3 is TGTGCCAGCAGCTTAGGGGGGCGACTAGACTACACCGGGGAGCTGTTTTTT. Protein product: CASSLGGRLDYTGELFF.

This clonotype occurred many times. The chain links TRBV20-1 to TRBJ1-5; D might be TRBD1 (5 bases). V shed 5 bases and J shed 5 bases, with 13 bases lying between them. The germline V gene encodes CDR1 DFQATT and CDR2 SNEGSKA (reference sequence). This CDR3 spans 13 amino acids. CDR3 residues: CSARDAGHQPQHF. For the CDR3, the DNA is TGCAGTGCTCGGGACGCCGGACATCAGCCCCAGCATTTT.

The chain recombines TRBV27 with TRBJ2-6; no clear D. Germline lookup yields CDR1 MNHEY and CDR2 SMNVEV (reference sequence). V was trimmed by 7 bases and J by 0 bases, leaving 16 bases between them. The length of the CDR3 is 17 residues. DNA for the CDR3: TGTGCCAGCACCCCCAAGACCCGGATCTCTGGGGCCAACGTCCTGACTTTC. Amino acids: CASTPKTRISGANVLTF.

The chain joins TRBV20-1 to TRBJ2-3, with unresolved D. The CDR3 consists of 15 residues. V dropped 0 bases and J dropped 0 bases, with 10 bases sitting between them. Germline V lookup: CDR1 DFQATT, CDR2 SNEGSKA (reference sequence). The CDR3 loop reads CSARDPQTSTDTQYF. CDR3 coding DNA: TGCAGTGCTAGAGACCCGCAGACTAGCACAGATACGCAGTATTTT.

V and J are TRBV27 and TRBJ2-5, with 9 positions matching TRBD2. Germline V CDR1 and CDR2: MNHEY, SMNVEV (reference sequence). The V segment lost 6 bases and the J segment 5 bases; nucleotides outside the gene matches: 7. The length of the CDR3 is 14 residues. CDR3: CASRRAGTSETQYF. CDR3 DNA sequence: TGTGCCAGCAGGCGAGCCGGGACTAGCGAGACCCAGTACTTC.

CDR3 protein: CASISNTEAFF. The CDR3 region has the DNA TGCGCCAGCATTTCAAACACTGAAGCTTTCTTT. The V gene is TRBV10-2, the J gene TRBJ1-1; no firm D call. CDR3 length: 11 residues. Germline-derived CDR1 and CDR2 are WSHSY and SAAADI. Trimming removed 7 bases at V and 2 bases at J, with 5 bases between.

The sample holds a few counts of this clonotype. The V call is TRBV9, the J call TRBJ2-3; 7 bases are shared with TRBD2. The CDR3 loop spans 16 amino acids. V was pared by 0 bases and J by 3 bases, with 7 bases of the junction left unmatched. Germline V gene data show CDR1 as SGDLS and CDR2 as YYNGEE. CDR3 amino acids: CASSVEGGSQTDTQYF. The DNA of the CDR3 is TGTGCCAGCAGCGTAGAAGGCGGGAGTCAGACAGATACGCAGTATTTT.

V gene TRBV5-1 combines with J gene TRBJ1-1; TRBD1 might be the D (6 bases). The CDR3 covers 15 residues. Germline CDR1 reads SGHRS; CDR2 reads YFSETQ. The ends were cut back, 7 bases at V and 4 bases at J, with 20 bases in the middle. CDR3 DNA: TGCGCCAGCGTCCCAGGGGACATTGGAACCACTGAAGCTTTCTTT. Translating it yields CASVPGDIGTTEAFF.

The V call is TRBV29-1, the J call TRBJ2-3, with D hard to call. V was cut by 3 bases and J by 0 bases, with 13 bases left in between. Germline CDR1 SQVTM, CDR2 ANQGSEA. The CDR3 is made up of 15 amino acids. The CDR3 nucleotides are TGCAGCGTTGAGATAAGAGCATCCAGCACAGATACGCAGTATTTT. Translating gives CSVEIRASSTDTQYF.